This TCR beta chain stems from a study of cytomegalovirus exposure and HLA in healthy donors. Overall study context: Among several hundred genotyped donors, around 80% fell in the Caucasian-associated ancestry cluster. Regarding the study as a whole: V- and J-gene trimming in TCR beta was tied to a missense DCLRE1C variant by an analysis performed later.

A single count supports this clone. Antigen: not known. V lost 3 bases and J 3 bases, leaving 17 bases between the germline ends. The V gene's germline CDR1 is SEHNR and CDR2 FQNEAQ (reference sequence). This CDR3 region has 16 residues. The study ran its PCR with 60 Vbeta and 13 Jbeta primers. Profiled with immunoSEQ multiplex PCR; TCRdb holds only in-frame clones, not every one. The table records around 130,000 clones, roughly 79% of them present only once. This receptor was obtained from a man younger than 35 in good health and CMV-seronegative. The sample consisted of PBMCs. This chain connects TRBV7-9 to TRBJ1-1, with D possibly matching TRBD1 (5 bases). DNA of the CDR3: TGTGCCAGCAGCTTTAGAGGACAAGGGGCGTACACTGAAGCTTTCTTT. It specifies CASSFRGQGAYTEAFF.